This T cell receptor beta chain was found in a study of T cell responses to AZD1222 COVID-19 vaccine (dated by TCRdb to the early 2020s). For context, the study as a whole: AZD1222 recipients given second doses at about 4 weeks or at about 12 weeks were pooled, since spike-specific TCR depth and breadth were not found to differ between the two schedules. TCR sequencing was performed for 230 to 250 trial participants, of whom roughly 200 were given two doses of AZD1222 and approximately 25 were given two doses of MenACWY control vaccine. Trial participants were enrolled by age into 18-55, 56-69 and 70-plus year subgroups, with about 150, 28 and 57 TCR-sequenced participants respectively. What the work shows at the level of the full study, not this receptor alone: A significant rise in spike-specific TCR breadth and depth was observed after two AZD1222 doses relative to day 0 and relative to MenACWY recipients. Nearly half of unique spike-specific TCRs reportedly recognized epitopes outside regions mutated in the B.1.351 and B.1.1.7 variants. Only five or six AZD1222 recipients were SARS-CoV-2 seropositive at baseline, limiting conclusions about previously exposed vaccinees. Participants were mostly white British and included more females than males, and it was suggested by the authors that clonal diversity may have been underestimated. The 56-69-year group was small, and its depth increase did not reach significance, likely because of low power. CD4 TCRs associated with the vaccine covered the entire spike protein, and the dominant responses were in regions 160-218 and 743-854. Because no samples from the day 14 peak response were available, repertoires could be characterized only after the peak T cell response.

Taken with the paper, the label for time point translates to: baseline before first vaccination. Vaccinee samples were obtained from the UK trials COV001 and COV002, which included a single-blind randomized controlled phase 2/3 trial of AZD1222 (ChAdOx1 nCoV-19) in healthy adults. For TCRbeta chain sequencing, PBMC samples were collected from trial participants at day 0 and at day 28 after the second dose. The CDR3 regions of human TCRbeta chains were subjected to immunosequencing. The study's own analysis went as follows. Repertoire TCRs were checked for matches against a reference library of SARS-CoV-2-specific TCRs that had been generated using the MIRA antigen-specificity platform. Breadth was defined as the fraction of unique TCRs that were SARS-CoV-2-associated, and depth was defined as the fraction of total T cells that were SARS-CoV-2-associated. Each spike-specific TCR was assigned to its reactive spike region and to a CD4 or CD8 class using the MIRA data. Log10-transformed breadth and depth values were compared by one-way ANOVA with Sidak's multiple comparisons tests. Drawn from immuneACCESS, this table holds only the in-frame rearrangements with V and J called that TCRdb kept. Clones are partly lost; checked studies trace under half to an unresolved V gene and leave the rest unexplained. V and J calls and clone size are those listed in that table; D and trimming were worked out from the DNA. This sample gives some 120,000 clones in total; over 75% of them show up just once. Roughly 1.7% of the sample comes from the top ten.

From its cysteine to its phenylalanine, the CDR3 spans 15 amino acids. Only the CDR3 part of the read is kept: 45 bases, read in frame from the first base. V is shortened by 5 bases, J by 2 bases, and the region joining them spans 13 bases. From a lookup of the germline V gene, CDR1 and CDR2 are SGHNT and YENEEA. A note on this clone: Which antigen it targets is not known. No base quality values were provided; no much bigger clone lies one nucleotide off.

The TCR was taken from an adult in good health. The sequenced sample was peripheral blood, obtained on day 0 of AZD1222 vaccination. The V and J segments used are TRBV11-3 and TRBJ2-1; the D gene is perhaps TRBD1, from 6 matching bases. The DNA sequence is given as TGTGCCAGCAGCGTGGGGGCTAGCACCTACAATGAGCAGTTCTTC. The resulting protein is CASSVGASTYNEQFF.